This entry concerns a single TCR beta chain. The repertoire was sequenced with immunoSEQ multiplex PCR; TCRdb's copy has only in-frame clones and lacks some. The data show about 250,000 clones, roughly 87% seen once. The sample originates from a study of blood T cell repertoires in COVID-19. At the level of the study: Sites across the United States, Italy and Spain contributed samples from acute and convalescent COVID-19.

CDR1 and CDR2 (germline): MDHEN, SYDVKM. With 5 bases removed from V and 2 bases from J, the gap between germline ends came to 13 bases. CDR3 length: 14 residues. V is TRBV28 and J is TRBJ2-7; TRBD1 might be the D (6 bases). This clonotype was sampled from a woman aged 25 to 39 with acute COVID-19. Sequenced: PBMCs or T cells enriched from blood (not recorded which). In DNA, the CDR3 is TGTGCCAGCAGTGGGACCGGGACAACCTACGAGCAGTACTTC. It is translated as CASSGTGTTYEQYF.